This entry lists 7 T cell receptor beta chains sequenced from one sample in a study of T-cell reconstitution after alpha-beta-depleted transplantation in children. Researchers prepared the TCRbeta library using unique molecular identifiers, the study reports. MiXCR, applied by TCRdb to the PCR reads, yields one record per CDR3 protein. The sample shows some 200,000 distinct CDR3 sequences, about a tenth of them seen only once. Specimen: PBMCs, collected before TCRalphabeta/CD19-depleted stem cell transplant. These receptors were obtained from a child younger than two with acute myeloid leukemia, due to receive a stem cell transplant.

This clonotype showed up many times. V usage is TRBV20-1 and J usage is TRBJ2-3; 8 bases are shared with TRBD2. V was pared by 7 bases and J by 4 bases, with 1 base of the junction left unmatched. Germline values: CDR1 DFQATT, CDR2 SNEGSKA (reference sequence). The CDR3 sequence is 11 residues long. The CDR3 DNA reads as TGCAGTGGGCGGGGGGCAGATACGCAGTATTTT. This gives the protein CSGRGADTQYF.

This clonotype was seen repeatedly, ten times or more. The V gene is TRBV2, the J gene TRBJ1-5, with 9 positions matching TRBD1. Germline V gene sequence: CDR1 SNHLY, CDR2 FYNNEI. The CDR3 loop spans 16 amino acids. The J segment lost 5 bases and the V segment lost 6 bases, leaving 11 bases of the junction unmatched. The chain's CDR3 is CASSKDRGRLDQPQHF. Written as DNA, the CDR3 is TGTGCCAGCAGCAAGGACAGGGGAAGATTGGATCAGCCCCAGCATTTT.

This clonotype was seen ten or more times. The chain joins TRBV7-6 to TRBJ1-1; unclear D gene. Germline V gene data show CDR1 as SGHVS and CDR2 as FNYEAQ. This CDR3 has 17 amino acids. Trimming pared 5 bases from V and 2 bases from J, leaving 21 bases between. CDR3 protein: CASSQSRARRLNTEAFF. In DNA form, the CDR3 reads TGTGCCAGCAGCCAAAGCCGGGCTCGCCGCTTAAACACTGAAGCTTTCTTT.

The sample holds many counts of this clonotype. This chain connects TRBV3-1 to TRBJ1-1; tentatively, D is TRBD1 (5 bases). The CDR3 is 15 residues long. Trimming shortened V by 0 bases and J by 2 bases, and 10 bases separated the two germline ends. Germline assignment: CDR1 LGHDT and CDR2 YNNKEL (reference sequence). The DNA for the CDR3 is TGTGCCAGCAGCCAAGATTCGGGGGAAAACACTGAAGCTTTCTTT. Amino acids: CASSQDSGENTEAFF.

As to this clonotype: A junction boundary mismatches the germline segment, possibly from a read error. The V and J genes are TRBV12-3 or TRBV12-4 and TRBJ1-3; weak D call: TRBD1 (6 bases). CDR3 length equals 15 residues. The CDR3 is CASSLSGANGNTIHF. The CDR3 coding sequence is TGTGCCAGCAGTCTGTCAGGGGCCAATGGAAACACCATACATTTT.

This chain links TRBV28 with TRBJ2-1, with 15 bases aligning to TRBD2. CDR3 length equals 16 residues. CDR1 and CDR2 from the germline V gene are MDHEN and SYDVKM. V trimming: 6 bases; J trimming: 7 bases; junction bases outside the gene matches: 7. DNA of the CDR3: TGTGCCAGCAGCCCAGCCGGACTAGCGGGGGGGAATGAGCAGTTCTTC. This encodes CASSPAGLAGGNEQFF. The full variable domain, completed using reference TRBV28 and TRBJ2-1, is DVKVTQSSRYLVKRTGEKVFLECVQDMDHENMFWYRQDPGLGLRLIYFSYDVKMKEKGDIPEGYSVSREKKERFSLILESASTNQTSMYLCASSPAGLAGGNEQFFGPGTRLTVL.

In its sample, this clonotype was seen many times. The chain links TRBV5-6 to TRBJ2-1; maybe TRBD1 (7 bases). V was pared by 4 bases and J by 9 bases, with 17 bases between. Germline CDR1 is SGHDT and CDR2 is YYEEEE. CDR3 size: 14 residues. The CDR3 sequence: CASSGKNQGGEQFF. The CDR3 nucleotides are TGTGCCAGCAGCGGTAAAAATCAGGGGGGTGAGCAGTTCTTC.